The TCR beta chain described here comes from a study of PD-1 blockade in classical Hodgkin lymphoma. V lost 5 bases to trimming and J lost 4 bases; unmatched junction nucleotides: 4. CDR1 and CDR2 from the germline V gene are MNHEY and SMNVEV (reference sequence). CDR3 length: 14 amino acids. TCRdb's copy holds only in-frame clones and misses some; the assay was immunoSEQ multiplex PCR. The sample has around 40,000 clones, around four fifths seen once; the top ten hold roughly 12%. Every patient experienced relapse after autologous stem cell transplantation, and brentuximab vedotin exposure varied. Specimen: peripheral blood mononuclear cells (PBMCs), collected at baseline. The clonotype comes from a human donor with classical Hodgkin lymphoma. J is TRBJ2-7 and V is TRBV27; 11 nucleotides line up with TRBD1. The CDR3 loop reads CASSMGTGGYEQYF. The CDR3 DNA is TGTGCCAGCAGTATGGGGACAGGGGGGTACGAGCAGTACTTC.